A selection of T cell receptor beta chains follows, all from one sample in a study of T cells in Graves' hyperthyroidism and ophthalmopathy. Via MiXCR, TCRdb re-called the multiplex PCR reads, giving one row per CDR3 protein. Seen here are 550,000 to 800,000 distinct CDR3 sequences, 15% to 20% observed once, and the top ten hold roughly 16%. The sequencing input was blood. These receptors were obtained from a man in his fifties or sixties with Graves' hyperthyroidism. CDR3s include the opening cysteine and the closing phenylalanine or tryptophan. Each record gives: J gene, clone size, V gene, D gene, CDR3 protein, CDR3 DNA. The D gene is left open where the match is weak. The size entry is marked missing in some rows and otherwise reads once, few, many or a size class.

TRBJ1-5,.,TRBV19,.,CASSLTQDQPQHF,TGTGCCAGTAGCCTCACGCAGGATCAGCCCCAGCATTTT
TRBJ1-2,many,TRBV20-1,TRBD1,CSAGDRRNYGYTF,TGCAGTGCTGGGGACAGGCGAAACTATGGCTACACCTTC
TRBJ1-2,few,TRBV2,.,CASRTGGWGGYTF,TGTGCCAGCAGAACGGGGGGCTGGGGTGGCTACACCTTC
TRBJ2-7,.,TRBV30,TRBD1,CAWSAYRGNNEQYF,TGTGCCTGGAGTGCTTACAGGGGCAATAACGAGCAGTACTTC
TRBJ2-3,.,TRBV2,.,CASSCQGDTQYF,TGTGCCAGCAGTTGCCAAGGAGATACGCAGTATTTT
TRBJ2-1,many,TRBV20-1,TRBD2,CSASHRTSGGLGNEQFF,TGCAGTGCTAGTCATAGGACTAGCGGGGGCCTAGGGAATGAGCAGTTCTTC
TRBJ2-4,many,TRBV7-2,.,CASSPMTYLAKNIQYF,TGTGCCAGCAGCCCAATGACATATCTAGCCAAAAACATTCAGTACTTC
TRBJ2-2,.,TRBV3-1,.,CASSLHVELFF,TGTGCCAGCAGCCTCCATGTGGAGCTGTTTTTT
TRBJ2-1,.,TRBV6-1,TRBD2,CASVPSGREWVNEQFF,TGTGCCAGCGTGCCTAGCGGGAGGGAATGGGTCAATGAGCAGTTCTTC
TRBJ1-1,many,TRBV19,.,CASSMGLHGTEAFF,TGTGCCAGTAGTATGGGTCTACACGGCACTGAAGCTTTCTTT
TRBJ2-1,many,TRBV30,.,CAWSYSGPYNEQFF,TGTGCCTGGAGTTATAGCGGTCCCTACAATGAGCAGTTCTTC
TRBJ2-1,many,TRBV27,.,CASSPWTVSYNEQFF,TGTGCCAGCAGCCCATGGACCGTCTCCTACAATGAGCAGTTCTTC
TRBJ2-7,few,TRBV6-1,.,CASRPGTTGYEQYF,TGTGCCAGCAGGCCCGGGACCACGGGCTACGAGCAGTACTTC
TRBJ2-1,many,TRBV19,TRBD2,CASSTSTAGGREGVNNEQFF,TGTGCCAGTAGCACCTCCACGGCTGGCGGGAGGGAAGGTGTGAACAATGAGCAGTTCTTC
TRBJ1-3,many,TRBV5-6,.,CASSLAGAGNTIYF,TGTGCCAGCAGCTTGGCGGGGGCTGGAAACACCATATATTTT
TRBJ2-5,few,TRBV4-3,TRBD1,CASSQGQGAAETQYF,TGCGCCAGCAGCCAAGGACAGGGGGCTGCGGAGACCCAGTACTTC
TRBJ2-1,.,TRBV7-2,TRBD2,CASTLVSGSPTIANEQFF,TGTGCCAGCACCCTTGTTAGCGGGAGTCCAACCATTGCCAATGAGCAGTTCTTC
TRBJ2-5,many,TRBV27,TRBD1,CASSLSDRQETQYF,TGTGCCAGCAGTTTATCGGACAGGCAAGAGACCCAGTACTTC
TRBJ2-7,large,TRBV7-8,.,CASSLAGTLAHEQYF,TGTGCCAGCAGCTTAGCAGGGACTCTCGCCCACGAGCAGTACTTC
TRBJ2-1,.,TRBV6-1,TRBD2,CASRIAGVDEQFF,TGTGCCAGCAGAATAGCGGGAGTGGATGAGCAGTTCTTC
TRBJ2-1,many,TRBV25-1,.,CASSGGAGHYNEQFF,TGTGCCAGCAGTGGAGGAGCGGGCCATTACAATGAGCAGTTCTTC
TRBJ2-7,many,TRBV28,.,CASNQGHPPYEQYF,TGTGCCAGCAACCAGGGACATCCCCCCTACGAGCAGTACTTC
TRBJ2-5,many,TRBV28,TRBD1,CASSFYGHRTGGETQYF,TGTGCCAGCAGTTTTTATGGACACCGGACAGGGGGGGAGACCCAGTACTTC
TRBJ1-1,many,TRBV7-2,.,CASIGAAGVAEAFF,TGTGCCAGCATCGGTGCGGCTGGAGTGGCTGAAGCTTTCTTT
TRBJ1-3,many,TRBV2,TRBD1,CASSNGQGLNSGNTIYF,TGTGCCAGCAGTAACGGACAGGGCTTGAATTCTGGAAACACCATATATTTT
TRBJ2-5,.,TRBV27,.,CASSLNGGTQYF,TGTGCCAGCAGTTTGAATGGCGGGACCCAGTACTTC
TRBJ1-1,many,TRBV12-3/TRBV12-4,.,CASTPIANPRFNTEAFF,TGTGCCAGCACCCCGATTGCCAACCCTAGATTCAACACTGAAGCTTTCTTT